This T cell receptor (beta chain) was documented in a study of shared clonotypes between healthy human individuals. Only CD45RO-negative cells positively selected for CCR7 counted as naive CD8 cells, so terminally differentiated effector memory CD45RA+ cells were excluded. An assay was performed, and its level was deep. This table comes from immunoSEQ multiplex PCR, and its TCRdb copy is limited to in-frame clones, with some not included. Seen here are approximately 2,000,000 clones, roughly 95% observed once, and the top ten hold more than 1.5%. Findings and limits, study-wide: The sharing of 4% to 5.5% of naive CD4 clonotypes was seen across several donors. Estimated clonotype richness was generally higher in naive than memory subsets.

About this clone itself: Its antigen is unidentified.

CDR1 and CDR2 from the germline V gene are SGHDT and YYEEEE. CDR3 length: 14 amino acids. Trimming pared 3 bases from V and 4 bases from J, leaving 10 bases between. The origin of this receptor is a man between 18 and 29 years old in good health. Some clones in this sample may be carry-over from other donors' samples. Sequenced: naive CD8+ T cells from PBMCs. The rearrangement joins TRBV5-6 to TRBJ1-4; weak D call: TRBD1 (6 bases). The CDR3 nucleotides are TGTGCCAGCAGCTCGGGGGCGGGTAATGAAAAACTGTTTTTT. Encoded protein: CASSSGAGNEKLFF.